A single count supports the clone carrying this TCR beta chain. The target antigen is unknown. Researchers generated TCR beta cDNA from about 450 ng of total RNA, relying on a constant-region primer. Researchers made the TCR beta libraries by running three nested multiplex PCR rounds with slightly modified ARM-PCR. Both of the initial two PCR rounds ran for about 11 cycles and employed TRBV1-TRBV30 forward primers alongside a C-beta reverse primer. Using its own MiXCR run on the multiplex PCR reads, TCRdb lists one record per CDR3 protein. Of about 180,000 distinct CDR3 sequences in the sample, over 50% are singletons; the top ten hold about 70%. The authors took blood RNA from unsorted whole blood and also extracted germline DNA. Those patients suffered from chronic HBV infection and were treatment-naive. The sample belongs to a study of tumor-infiltrating lymphocytes in primary liver carcinoma. The overall study: Lesions, classed as T1-T3 N0M0, spanned about 4 to 11 cm across. Findings and caveats of the study: Samples were bulk unsorted, so CD4+ and CD8+ repertoires were not compared. Tumor tissue displayed a significantly greater top-250-clone fraction than blood (p = 0.039).

Germline CDR1 MNHNY, CDR2 SVGAGI (reference sequence). The V gene lost 10 bases and the J gene lost 0 bases, with 13 bases spanning the gap. The CDR3 runs 15 residues. The TCR comes from a man between 35 and 55 years old with primary liver carcinoma and hepatitis B virus infection. The sample was peripheral blood. The rearrangement uses TRBV6-6 and TRBJ2-6; no clear D. The CDR3 reads CANSIRDSGANVLTF. As DNA, the CDR3 is TGTGCCAACAGCATACGAGACTCTGGGGCCAACGTCCTGACTTTC.